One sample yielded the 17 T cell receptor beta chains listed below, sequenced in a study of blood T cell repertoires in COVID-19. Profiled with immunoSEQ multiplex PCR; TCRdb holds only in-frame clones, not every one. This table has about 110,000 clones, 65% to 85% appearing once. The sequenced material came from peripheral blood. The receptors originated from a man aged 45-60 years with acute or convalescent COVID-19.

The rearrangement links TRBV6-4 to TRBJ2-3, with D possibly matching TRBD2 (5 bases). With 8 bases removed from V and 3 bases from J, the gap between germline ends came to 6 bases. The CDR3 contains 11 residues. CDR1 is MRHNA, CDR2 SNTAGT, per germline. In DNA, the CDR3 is TGTGCCAGCGGGAGAACAGATACGCAGTATTTT. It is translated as CASGRTDTQYF.

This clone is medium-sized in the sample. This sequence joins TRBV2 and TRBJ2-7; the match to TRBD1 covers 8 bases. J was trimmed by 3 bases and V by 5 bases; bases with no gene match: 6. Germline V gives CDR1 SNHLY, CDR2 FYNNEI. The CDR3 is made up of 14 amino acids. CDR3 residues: CASSKGTGDYEQYV. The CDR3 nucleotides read TGTGCCAGCAGTAAAGGGACAGGAGACTACGAGCAGTACGTC.

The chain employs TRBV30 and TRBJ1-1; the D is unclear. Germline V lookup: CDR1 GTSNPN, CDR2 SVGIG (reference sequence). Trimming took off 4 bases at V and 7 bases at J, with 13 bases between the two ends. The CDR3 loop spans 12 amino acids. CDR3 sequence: CAWTELRGEAFF. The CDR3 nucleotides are TGTGCCTGGACCGAGTTGCGGGGTGAAGCTTTCTTT.

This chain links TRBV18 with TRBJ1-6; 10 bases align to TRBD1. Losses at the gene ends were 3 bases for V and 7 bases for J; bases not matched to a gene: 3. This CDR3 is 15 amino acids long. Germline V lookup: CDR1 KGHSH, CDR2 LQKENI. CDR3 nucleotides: TGTGCCAGCTCACCTGGACAGGGGGGGAATTCACCCCTCCACTTT. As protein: CASSPGQGGNSPLHF.

CDR3 DNA sequence: TGTGCCAGCAGCTTTCGACTAGCGGGGGGCCTTAATGAGCAGTTCTTC. Its protein product is CASSFRLAGGLNEQFF. The chain combines TRBV7-8 with TRBJ2-1; 13 positions agree with TRBD2. The CDR3 sequence is 16 residues long. Germline CDR1 and CDR2: SGHVS and FQNEAQ. Germline trimming cut 3 bases from V and 7 bases from J; bases unmatched to any gene: 6.

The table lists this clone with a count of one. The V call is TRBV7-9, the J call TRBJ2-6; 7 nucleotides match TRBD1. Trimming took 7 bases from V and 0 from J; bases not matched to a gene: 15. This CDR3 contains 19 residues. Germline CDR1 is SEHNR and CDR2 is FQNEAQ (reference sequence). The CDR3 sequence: CASTLTIGTVSSGANVLTF. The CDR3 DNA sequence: TGTGCCAGCACCCTTACAATTGGGACAGTCAGCTCTGGGGCCAACGTCCTGACTTTC.

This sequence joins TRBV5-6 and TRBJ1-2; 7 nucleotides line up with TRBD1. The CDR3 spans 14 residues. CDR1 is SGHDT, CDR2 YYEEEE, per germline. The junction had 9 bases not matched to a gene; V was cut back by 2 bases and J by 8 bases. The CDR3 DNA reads TGTGCCAGCAGCTTCACAGGGCAGGGGGGAGGCTACACCTTC. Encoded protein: CASSFTGQGGGYTF. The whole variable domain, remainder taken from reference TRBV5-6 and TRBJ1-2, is DAGVTQSPTHLIKTRGQQVTLRCSPKSGHDTVSWYQQALGQGPQFIFQYYEEEERQRGNFPDRFSGHQFPNYSSELNVNALLLGDSALYLCASSFTGQGGGYTFGSGTRLTVV.

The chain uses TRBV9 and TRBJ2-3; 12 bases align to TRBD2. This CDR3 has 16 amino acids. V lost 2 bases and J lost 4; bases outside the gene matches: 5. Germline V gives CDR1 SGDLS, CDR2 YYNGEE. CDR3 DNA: TGTGCCAGCAGCGTCCAGACTAGCGGGGGTTCAGATACGCAGTATTTT. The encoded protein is CASSVQTSGGSDTQYF.

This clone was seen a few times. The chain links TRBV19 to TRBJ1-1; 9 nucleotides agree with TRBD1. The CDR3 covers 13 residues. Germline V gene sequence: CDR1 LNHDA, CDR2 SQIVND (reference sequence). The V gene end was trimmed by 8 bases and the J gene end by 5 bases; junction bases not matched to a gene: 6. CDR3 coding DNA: TGTGCCAGTGGGCCGGACAGGGGAACTGAAGCTTTCTTT. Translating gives CASGPDRGTEAFF.

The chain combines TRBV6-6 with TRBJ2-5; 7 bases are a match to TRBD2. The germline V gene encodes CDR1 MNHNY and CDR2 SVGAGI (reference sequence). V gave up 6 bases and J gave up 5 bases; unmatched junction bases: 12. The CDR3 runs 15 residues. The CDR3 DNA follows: TGTGCCAGCAGCCTCAACGGGGGGTTTAGGGAGACCCAGTACTTC. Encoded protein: CASSLNGGFRETQYF.

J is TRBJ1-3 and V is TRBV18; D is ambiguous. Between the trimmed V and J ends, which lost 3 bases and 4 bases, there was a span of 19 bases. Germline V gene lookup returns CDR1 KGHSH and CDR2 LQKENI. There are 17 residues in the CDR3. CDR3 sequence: CASSPLPSGQGGNTIYF. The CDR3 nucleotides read TGTGCCAGCTCACCGCTACCTTCTGGGCAAGGAGGAAACACCATATATTTT.

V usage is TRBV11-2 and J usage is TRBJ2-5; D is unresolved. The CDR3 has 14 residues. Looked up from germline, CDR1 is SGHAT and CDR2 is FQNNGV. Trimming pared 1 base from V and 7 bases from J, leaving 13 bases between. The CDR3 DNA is TGTGCCAGCAGCTTAGCTAGGTATTCGACGACCCAGTACTTC. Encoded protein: CASSLARYSTTQYF.

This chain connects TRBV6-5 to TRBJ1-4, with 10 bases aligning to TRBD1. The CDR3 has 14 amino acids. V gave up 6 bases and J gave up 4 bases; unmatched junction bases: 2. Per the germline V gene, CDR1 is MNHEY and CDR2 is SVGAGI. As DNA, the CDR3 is TGTGCCAGCAGGTGGACAGGGGGTAATGAAAAACTGTTTTTT. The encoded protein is CASRWTGGNEKLFF.

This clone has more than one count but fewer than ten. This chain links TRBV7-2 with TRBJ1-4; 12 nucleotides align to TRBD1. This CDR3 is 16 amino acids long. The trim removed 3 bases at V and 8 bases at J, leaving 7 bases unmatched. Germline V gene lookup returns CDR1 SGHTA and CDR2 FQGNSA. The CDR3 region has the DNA TGTGCCAGCAGCTTGGGACAGGGGGCACGGCGGGAAAAACTGTTTTTT. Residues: CASSLGQGARREKLFF.

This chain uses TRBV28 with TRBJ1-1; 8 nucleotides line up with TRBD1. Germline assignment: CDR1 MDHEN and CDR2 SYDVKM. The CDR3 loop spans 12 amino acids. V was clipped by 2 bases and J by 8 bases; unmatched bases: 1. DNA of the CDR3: TGTGCCAGCAGTTTAGGGGACAGGGAAGCTTTCTTT. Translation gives CASSLGDREAFF.

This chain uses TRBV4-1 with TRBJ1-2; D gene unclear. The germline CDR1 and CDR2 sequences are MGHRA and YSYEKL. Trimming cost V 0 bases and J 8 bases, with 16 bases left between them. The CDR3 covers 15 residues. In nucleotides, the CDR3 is TGCGCCAGCAGCCAAGATCTGAGCCCCACGAGGGGCTACACCTTC. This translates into CASSQDLSPTRGYTF.

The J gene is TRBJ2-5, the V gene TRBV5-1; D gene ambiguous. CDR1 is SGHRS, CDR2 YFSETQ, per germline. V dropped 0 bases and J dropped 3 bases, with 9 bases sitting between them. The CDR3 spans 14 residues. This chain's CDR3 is CASSLESVKETQYF. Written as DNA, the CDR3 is TGCGCCAGCAGCTTGGAGTCAGTCAAAGAGACCCAGTACTTC.